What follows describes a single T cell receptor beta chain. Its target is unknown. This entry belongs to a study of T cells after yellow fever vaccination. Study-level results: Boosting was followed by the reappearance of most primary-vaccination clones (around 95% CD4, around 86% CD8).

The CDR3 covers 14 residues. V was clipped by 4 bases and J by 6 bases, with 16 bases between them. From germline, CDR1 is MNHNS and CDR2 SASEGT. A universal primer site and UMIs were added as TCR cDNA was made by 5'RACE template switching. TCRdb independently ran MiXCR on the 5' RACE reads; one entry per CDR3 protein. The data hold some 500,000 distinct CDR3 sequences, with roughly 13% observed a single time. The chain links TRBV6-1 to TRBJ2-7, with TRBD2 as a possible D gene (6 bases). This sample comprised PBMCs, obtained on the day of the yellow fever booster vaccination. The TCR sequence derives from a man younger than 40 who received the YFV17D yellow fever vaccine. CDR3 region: CASSVRLVDCEQYF. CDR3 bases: TGTGCCAGCAGTGTTAGACTAGTTGATTGCGAGCAGTACTTC.